One and the same sample provided the 7 T cell receptor beta chains below, sequenced in a study of blood T cell repertoires in COVID-19. Clones were read by immunoSEQ multiplex PCR, and TCRdb kept only the in-frame ones, dropping some. The sample lists 90,000 to 100,000 clones, 80% to 90% occurring once. Material: peripheral blood. These TCRs come from a man aged 45 to 65 with COVID-19, enrolled during active disease.

The V and J genes are TRBV5-4 and TRBJ2-2; 7 nucleotides align to TRBD1. J gave up 8 bases and V 4 bases, and 11 bases lay outside the gene matches. The CDR3 runs 15 residues. Germline assignment: CDR1 SGHNT and CDR2 YYREEE (reference sequence). The CDR3 spells CASSLRKGASGELFF. The CDR3 DNA follows: TGTGCCAGCAGCCTCCGCAAGGGGGCTTCGGGGGAGCTGTTTTTT.

The chain recombines TRBV27 with TRBJ1-1; the match to TRBD1 covers 8 bases. Germline V gene lookup returns CDR1 MNHEY and CDR2 SMNVEV (reference sequence). J lost 2 bases, V lost 4 bases, and 3 bases had no gene match. The CDR3 spans 14 residues. CDR3 bases: TGTGCCAGCAGTTCAGGACAGGGAAACACTGAAGCTTTCTTT. Translating gives CASSSGQGNTEAFF.

The rearrangement links TRBV3-1 (or the pseudogene TRBV3-2) to TRBJ1-3; D gene ambiguous. The CDR3 covers 16 residues. The ends were cut back, 4 bases at V and 0 bases at J, with 13 bases in the middle. Germline CDR1 is LGHDT and CDR2 is YNNKEL (reference sequence). The CDR3 sequence: CASSLRIGSSGNTIYF. CDR3 DNA: TGTGCCAGCAGCCTCAGAATCGGGTCCTCTGGAAACACCATATATTTT.

The chain carries TRBV5-3 and TRBJ1-2; D is undetermined. Being an ORF, TRBV5-3 has a function that is uncertain. CDR3 length equals 13 residues. V shed 4 bases and J shed 9 bases, with 16 bases lying between them. CDR3 amino acids: CARSPSPGRCYTF. Written as DNA, the CDR3 is TGTGCCAGAAGCCCTTCTCCGGGGAGATGCTACACCTTC.

The chain combines TRBV30 with TRBJ1-1; 7 nucleotides agree with TRBD1. Germline assignment: CDR1 GTSNPN and CDR2 SVGIG (reference sequence). CDR3 size: 10 residues. V dropped 2 bases and J dropped 11; count of bases not matched to a gene: 2. CDR3 DNA sequence: TGTGCCTGGAGTACAGGGGTGGCTTTCTTT. Its translation is CAWSTGVAFF. The complete variable domain, with remaining parts taken from reference TRBV30 and TRBJ1-1, reads SQTIHQWPATLVQPVGSPLSLECTVEGTSNPNLYWYRQAAGRGLQLLFYSVGIGQISSEVPQNLSASRPQDRQFILSSKKLLLSDSGFYLCAWSTGVAFFGQGTRLTVV.

The chain couples TRBV30 to TRBJ1-6, with 7 bases lining up with TRBD1. CDR3 length: 14 residues. Germline CDR1 and CDR2: GTSNPN and SVGIG (reference sequence). V lost 3 bases, J lost 5 bases, and 4 bases stayed unmatched. The CDR3: CAWSEGQNNSPLHF. DNA of the CDR3: TGTGCCTGGAGCGAGGGACAGAATAATTCACCCCTCCACTTT.

The V call is TRBV20-1, the J call TRBJ1-2; 7 bases match TRBD1. With V trimmed by 3 bases and J by 8 bases, 9 bases remained unmatched. Germline CDR1 DFQATT, CDR2 SNEGSKA (reference sequence). CDR3 length: 13 amino acids. The CDR3 loop is CSASQGGRGGYTF. The CDR3 nucleotides read TGCAGTGCTAGTCAAGGGGGCCGTGGAGGCTACACCTTC.